This entry features one T cell receptor (beta chain) sequence. Antigen unknown. This sample is drawn from a study of monozygotic twins with inflammatory bowel disease. The study's findings and limits: Other individuals had fewer clonotypes in common with IBD patients than with healthy twins, especially with disease activity.

Total RNA, at roughly 3.5 ug, went into every TCR library. Making cDNA involved eight separate reactions per sample. Each of TCRalpha and TCRbeta cDNA went through two nested PCRs, lasting 16 and 9 cycles. TCRdb reprocessed the 5' RACE reads, with one entry per CDR3 protein and no DNA. The sample totals approximately 140,000 distinct CDR3 sequences. Germline CDR1 is SGHRS and CDR2 is YFSETQ. This CDR3 comprises 14 residues. The clonotype comes from a human donor with ulcerative colitis or Crohn's disease, or a healthy co-twin of an affected twin (not recorded which). The material sequenced was blood. The chain combines TRBV5-1 with TRBJ2-5. The CDR3 spells CASSTTPIAETQYF.